The 29 T cell receptor beta chains below come from one sample, sequenced in a study of OX40 agonist ivuxolimab in advanced cancers. Receptors were amplified or captured by the immunoSEQ multiplex PCR assay. As stored in TCRdb, this immuneACCESS dataset retains in-frame rearrangements with V and J assigned. A fraction of the clones does not appear; measured against another copy, unresolved V genes explain less than half of the discrepancy, and the remainder lacks a known reason. A total of roughly 76,000 clones appear in this sample, 84% of them only once. More than 20% of the sample rests with the top ten. The sequencing here drew on CD4+ or CD8+ T cells sorted from blood, taken in a trial of the OX40 agonist ivuxolimab. These receptors came from an adult with an advanced solid tumor such as melanoma, head and neck, liver or kidney cancer.

The CDR3 bases are TGTGCCATCAGTGACAGGGTTGAGAACATTCAGTACTTC. Encoded protein: CAISDRVENIQYF. The genes are TRBV10-3 and TRBJ2-4, with D perhaps TRBD1 (5 bases). CDR3 length equals 13 residues. V was shortened by 3 bases and J by 7 bases, with 10 bases between the two germline ends. Germline V gives CDR1 ENHRY, CDR2 SYGVKD.

The chain employs TRBV6-6 and TRBJ1-4, with TRBD1 matching over 12 bases. The V gene end was trimmed by 5 bases and the J gene end by 7 bases; junction bases not matched to a gene: 5. The CDR3 extends over 15 amino acids. CDR1 is MNHNY, CDR2 SVGAGI, per germline (reference sequence). CDR3 loop: CASSPRDRGREKLFF. The CDR3 DNA sequence: TGTGCCAGCAGTCCCCGGGACAGGGGGCGTGAAAAACTGTTTTTT.

The chain links TRBV7-6 to TRBJ1-3; no firm D call. The V gene lost 1 base and the J gene lost 0 bases, with 7 bases spanning the gap. CDR3 size: 15 residues. Germline V gene sequence: CDR1 SGHVS, CDR2 FNYEAQ. The CDR3 DNA follows: TGTGCCAGCAGCTTAGGCAGACTCTCTGGAAACACCATATATTTT. Encoded protein: CASSLGRLSGNTIYF.

The V and J genes are TRBV6-1 and TRBJ1-4; the D is unclear. Germline CDR1 reads MNHNS; CDR2 reads SASEGT. Trimming stripped 2 bases from V and 1 base from J, with 5 bases between. The CDR3 is 14 residues long. CDR3 residues: CASSEMLTNEKLFF. The DNA of the CDR3 is TGTGCCAGCAGTGAAATGCTAACTAATGAAAAACTGTTTTTT.

The chain carries TRBV5-1 and TRBJ1-4, with unresolved D. The CDR3 spans 14 residues. The germline V gene has CDR1 SGHRS and CDR2 YFSETQ. The V and J ends lost 2 bases and 4 bases respectively, with 9 bases between them. CDR3 loop: CASSFSVGNEKLFF. The DNA of the CDR3 is TGCGCCAGCAGCTTCTCCGTGGGTAATGAAAAACTGTTTTTT.

The chain has TRBV6-5 and TRBJ2-1, with TRBD2 identical over 7 bases. J was trimmed by 7 bases and V by 2 bases; bases with no gene match: 5. CDR1 is MNHEY and CDR2 is SVGAGI in the germline V gene. CDR3 size: 14 residues. The CDR3 coding sequence is TGTGCCAGCAGTTACGAGGGACTATTTAATGAGCAGTTCTTC. Protein product: CASSYEGLFNEQFF.

This chain joins TRBV9 and TRBJ1-1; 7 bases agree with TRBD1. This CDR3 contains 15 residues. CDR1 SGDLS and CDR2 YYNGEE come from the germline V gene. With 3 bases clipped from V and 0 bases from J, the junction kept 5 bases outside the gene matches. CDR3 coding DNA: TGTGCCAGCAGCGCGACAGGGTCTATGAACACTGAAGCTTTCTTT. Protein: CASSATGSMNTEAFF.

J is TRBJ2-2 and V is TRBV9; 14 positions match TRBD2. This CDR3 is built from 18 residues. Germline V gene data show CDR1 as SGDLS and CDR2 as YYNGEE. The J segment lost 1 base and the V segment lost 2 bases, leaving 4 bases of the junction unmatched. The CDR3 loop reads CASSVFGTSGGNTGELFF. CDR3 coding DNA: TGTGCCAGCAGCGTGTTCGGGACTAGCGGGGGGAACACCGGGGAGCTGTTTTTT.

This chain connects TRBV5-1 to TRBJ2-2; perhaps TRBD1 as D (5 bases). The CDR3 consists of 16 residues. V lost 5 bases, J lost 5 bases, and 19 bases lay in between. Germline-derived CDR1 and CDR2 are SGHRS and YFSETQ. CDR3 amino acids: CASSRADSPKTGELFF. DNA for the CDR3: TGCGCCAGCAGTCGCGCCGACAGCCCAAAGACCGGGGAGCTGTTTTTT.

V and J are TRBV30 and TRBJ2-7; 7 nucleotides line up with TRBD2. The CDR3 runs to 12 residues. Germline loops: CDR1 GTSNPN, CDR2 SVGIG (reference sequence). The J segment lost 3 bases and the V segment lost 3 bases, leaving 2 bases of the junction unmatched. Here the CDR3 DNA reads TGTGCCTGGAGGGGGGGGAGCTACGAGCAGTACTTC. It yields the protein CAWRGGSYEQYF.

V usage is TRBV29-1 and J usage is TRBJ2-5, with 13 bases lining up with TRBD2. Germline-derived CDR1 and CDR2 are SQVTM and ANQGSEA. Losses at the gene ends were 6 bases for V and 3 bases for J; bases not matched to a gene: 7. The CDR3 spans 15 residues. The DNA of the CDR3 is TGCAGCGTCGTACTACTAGCGGGGGGGAAAGAGACCCAGTACTTC. Encoded protein: CSVVLLAGGKETQYF.

The chain has TRBV13 and TRBJ1-2, with D hard to call. V was cut by 4 bases and J by 4 bases, with 10 bases left in between. This CDR3 has 13 amino acids. The germline CDR1 and CDR2 sequences are PRHDT and FYEKMQ (reference sequence). CDR3 sequence: CASSSGSSYGYTF. The CDR3 DNA reads TGTGCCAGCAGCTCCGGGTCCTCCTATGGCTACACCTTC.

This clone was counted a few times. The CDR3 reads CASSPLGQPGDSPLHF. The CDR3 bases are TGCGCCAGCAGCCCCTTAGGACAGCCTGGGGATTCACCCCTCCACTTT. The genes are TRBV5-1 and TRBJ1-6, with D tentatively TRBD1 (6 bases). CDR1 is SGHRS, CDR2 YFSETQ, per germline. The CDR3 length is 16 residues. V gave up 4 bases and J gave up 8 bases, with 19 bases separating them.

The chain uses TRBV6-1 and TRBJ1-2, with a tentative D call TRBD1 (6 bases). CDR1 is MNHNS, CDR2 SASEGT, per germline. The V gene lost 5 bases and the J gene lost 8 bases, with 18 bases spanning the gap. This CDR3 is built from 14 residues. DNA for the CDR3: TGTGCCAGCAGTATCACCGGGGACACTCAGGGCTACACCTTC. Its translation: CASSITGDTQGYTF.

The V gene is TRBV7-2, the J gene TRBJ1-3; TRBD1 might be the D (5 bases). Per the germline V gene, CDR1 is SGHTA and CDR2 is FQGNSA. The CDR3 has 13 amino acids. Trimming stripped 5 bases from V and 4 bases from J, with 9 bases between. In DNA, the CDR3 is TGTGCCAGCAGCACTCACAGGGGAAACACCATATATTTT. As protein: CASSTHRGNTIYF.

The chain carries TRBV7-9 and TRBJ2-5, with a possible D match to TRBD1 (6 bases). Trimming stripped 5 bases from V and 4 bases from J, with 17 bases between. The CDR3 sequence is 15 residues long. The germline CDR1 and CDR2 sequences are SEHNR and FQNEAQ (reference sequence). The CDR3 coding sequence is TGTGCCAGCAGCCCCCGGACAGTGGGCGGAGAGACCCAGTACTTC. It is translated as CASSPRTVGGETQYF.

The chain employs TRBV28 and TRBJ1-1; 8 nucleotides align to TRBD1. This CDR3 is 13 amino acids long. V lost 8 bases and J lost 5; bases outside the gene matches: 7. The germline V gene has CDR1 MDHEN and CDR2 SYDVKM. This chain's CDR3 is CASLTGGRTEAFF. The CDR3 DNA sequence: TGTGCCAGCTTAACAGGGGGTCGAACTGAAGCTTTCTTT.

This chain links TRBV6-6 with TRBJ1-4, with D unclear. Trimming pared 4 bases from V and 0 bases from J, leaving 9 bases between. The CDR3 runs to 15 residues. The V gene's germline CDR1 is MNHNY and CDR2 SVGAGI (reference sequence). The chain's CDR3 is CASSSQVATNEKLFF. The CDR3 bases are TGTGCCAGCAGTTCCCAAGTCGCAACTAATGAAAAACTGTTTTTT.

The chain recombines TRBV7-2 with TRBJ2-7; D may be TRBD1 (6 bases). CDR1 is SGHTA and CDR2 is FQGNSA in the germline V gene. This CDR3 contains 14 residues. Trimming removed 2 bases at V and 2 bases at J, with 10 bases between. The CDR3 is CASSLYKGAYEQYF. The CDR3 DNA is TGTGCCAGCAGCTTATATAAGGGGGCCTACGAGCAGTACTTC.

The V gene is TRBV7-9, the J gene TRBJ2-1, with D unresolved. Trimming took 7 bases from V and 4 from J, leaving 11 bases between them. Germline CDR1 reads SEHNR; CDR2 reads FQNEAQ (reference sequence). The CDR3 covers 13 residues. CDR3: CASIPGRYNEQFF. The CDR3 bases are TGTGCCAGCATCCCAGGAAGGTACAATGAGCAGTTCTTC.

This sequence joins TRBV6-1 and TRBJ1-1; D uncertain. The germline V gene has CDR1 MNHNS and CDR2 SASEGT. The germline V and J ends were trimmed by 4 bases and 0 bases, with 6 bases remaining between them. The length of the CDR3 is 13 residues. The CDR3 DNA reads as TGTGCCAGCAGTGGGGTGGTGAACACTGAAGCTTTCTTT. Residues: CASSGVVNTEAFF.

This sequence joins TRBV4-1 and TRBJ2-5; maybe TRBD2 (7 bases). V was cut by 3 bases and J by 7 bases, with 18 bases left in between. The CDR3 totals 15 residues. Germline CDR1 MGHRA, CDR2 YSYEKL. CDR3 protein: CASSQRGEGLGTQYF. DNA for the CDR3: TGCGCCAGCAGCCAGAGGGGGGAGGGATTAGGGACCCAGTACTTC.

V usage is TRBV7-2 and J usage is TRBJ1-2; D may be TRBD1 (5 bases). Trimming shortened V by 4 bases and J by 3 bases, and 12 bases separated the two germline ends. The germline V gene encodes CDR1 SGHTA and CDR2 FQGNSA. The CDR3 has 14 amino acids. The CDR3 DNA follows: TGTGCCAGCAGCTCCCCGGGGCCCTACTATGGCTACACCTTC. Translation gives CASSSPGPYYGYTF.

This chain uses TRBV7-8 with TRBJ1-5; D gene uncertain. Trimming removed 1 base at V and 9 bases at J, with 16 bases between. CDR3 size: 15 residues. The germline V gene encodes CDR1 SGHVS and CDR2 FQNEAQ. The CDR3, as DNA: TGTGCCAGCAGCTTAGGCCTGATCATAGGGTCGCCCCAGCATTTT. Translating it yields CASSLGLIIGSPQHF.

This rearrangement joins TRBV15 to TRBJ2-1; D is possibly TRBD1 or TRBD2 (6 bases each). V lost 4 bases to trimming and J lost 9 bases, with 10 bases between them. Germline V gene lookup returns CDR1 LNHNV and CDR2 YYDKDF (reference sequence). The CDR3 length is 12 residues. Here the CDR3 reads CATSKEGGEQFF. Written as DNA, the CDR3 is TGTGCCACCAGCAAAGAGGGGGGTGAGCAGTTCTTC.

The genes are TRBV19 and TRBJ2-2; D call uncertain. The CDR3 covers 16 residues. V shed 7 bases and J shed 3 bases, with 18 bases lying between them. From germline, CDR1 is LNHDA and CDR2 SQIVND (reference sequence). CDR3 nucleotides: TGTGCCAGTACTCCGTTTGGGGTCGGAGACACCGGGGAGCTGTTTTTT. Translation: CASTPFGVGDTGELFF. The full variable domain, with the rest looked up from reference TRBV19 and TRBJ2-2, is DGGITQSPKYLFRKEGQNVTLSCEQNLNHDAMYWYRQDPGQGLRLIYYSQIVNDFQKGDIAEGYSVSREKKESFPLTVTSAQKNPTAFYLCASTPFGVGDTGELFFGEGSRLTVL.

This clone was observed a few times. The chain is built from TRBV28 and TRBJ2-5; 8 bases fit TRBD2. The CDR3 is 14 residues long. Germline lookup yields CDR1 MDHEN and CDR2 SYDVKM. J lost 4 bases, V lost 5 bases, and 6 bases had no gene match. CDR3 bases: TGTGCCAGCAGTAGGGCGGGGGGTTTAGAGACCCAGTACTTC. Protein sequence: CASSRAGGLETQYF.

This chain joins TRBV5-6 and TRBJ2-7, with D possibly TRBD2 on 6 matching bases. Germline CDR1 is SGHDT and CDR2 is YYEEEE. The CDR3 extends over 14 amino acids. V was clipped by 0 bases and J by 2 bases, with 9 bases between them. CDR3 region: CASSLVAETYEQYF. CDR3 DNA sequence: TGTGCCAGCAGCTTGGTAGCGGAGACCTACGAGCAGTACTTC.

The chain couples TRBV5-4 to TRBJ2-7, with 7 bases fitting TRBD2. This CDR3 has 15 residues. CDR1 SGHNT and CDR2 YYREEE come from the germline V gene (reference sequence). V trimming: 0 bases; J trimming: 3 bases; junction bases outside the gene matches: 6. DNA for the CDR3: TGTGCCAGCAGCTTGGCGGCGGGAGCCGTCTACGAGCAGTACTTC. Encoded protein: CASSLAAGAVYEQYF.